This T cell receptor (beta chain) was profiled in a study of response to subunit inactivated influenza vaccine. The CDR3 is made up of 17 amino acids. CDR1 and CDR2 from the germline V gene are PRHDT and FYEKMQ (reference sequence). V lost 1 base, J lost 5 bases, and 19 bases lay in between. One entry per CDR3 protein, called by TCRdb with MiXCR from the RT-PCR reads. The table lists hundreds of thousands of distinct CDR3 sequences, approximately 18% of them singletons, with approximately 10% in the top ten. The sequencing used PBMCs from blood, collected about 5 days after vaccination. V and J are TRBV13 and TRBJ2-3, with a weak D call TRBD2 (5 bases). This receptor was taken from a man in his fifties or sixties who received an inactivated influenza vaccine. The CDR3 sequence is CASSLVRAGTGKDTQYF. CDR3 bases: TGTGCCAGCAGCTTAGTTCGGGCGGGCACCGGAAAAGATACGCAGTATTTT.